This is a list of T cell receptor beta chains from one sample in a study of CD8 T cells in ankylosing spondylitis. TCRdb re-derived calls from the 5' RACE reads in MiXCR, one entry per CDR3 protein. The table lists about 52,000 distinct CDR3 sequences, roughly 7.3% of them singletons. The sequencing input was blood, either unsorted or a sorted T cell fraction (not recorded which). These receptors all come from a female donor with ankylosing spondylitis or in good health (not recorded which). Both conserved end residues are part of each CDR3. The D gene is left open where the match is weak. Expanded clones are given a class, and other clones once, few, many or no size at all.

CDR3 protein: CASSLERGDTQYF
CDR3 DNA: TGTGCCAGCAGTTTAGAGAGGGGGGATACGCAGTATTTT
V gene: TRBV27
clone size: many
J gene: TRBJ2-3
D gene: .
CDR3 length: 13

CDR3 protein: CSVGSGGAGEQFF
CDR3 DNA: TGCAGCGTTGGAAGCGGGGGGGCAGGTGAGCAGTTCTTC
V gene: TRBV29-1
clone size: many
J gene: TRBJ2-1
D gene: TRBD2
CDR3 length: 13

CDR3 protein: CSARDQENQPQHF
CDR3 DNA: TGCAGTGCTAGAGATCAGGAAAATCAGCCCCAGCATTTT
V gene: TRBV20-1
clone size: many
J gene: TRBJ1-5
D gene: .
CDR3 length: 13

CDR3 protein: CASSQVPGVAGVQETQYF
CDR3 DNA: TGTGCCAGCAGCCAAGTTCCCGGGGTAGCGGGAGTACAAGAGACCCAGTACTTC
V gene: TRBV4-2
clone size: many
J gene: TRBJ2-5
D gene: TRBD2
CDR3 length: 18

CDR3 protein: CASKTGRPSSGANVLTF
CDR3 DNA: TGTGCCAGTAAGACGGGCCGCCCTAGCTCTGGGGCCAACGTCCTGACTTTC
V gene: TRBV6-6
clone size: many
J gene: TRBJ2-6
D gene: .
CDR3 length: 17

CDR3 protein: CSASLLIPFLQGDSNQPQHF
CDR3 DNA: TGCAGTGCTAGTCTTTTAATCCCCTTCCTTCAGGGGGATAGCAATCAGCCCCAGCATTTT
V gene: TRBV20-1
clone size: many
J gene: TRBJ1-5
D gene: TRBD1
CDR3 length: 20

CDR3 protein: CASSLASTGVYNEQFF
CDR3 DNA: TGTGCCAGCAGCTTAGCATCGACTGGCGTATACAATGAGCAGTTCTTC
V gene: TRBV7-2
clone size: .
J gene: TRBJ2-1
D gene: .
CDR3 length: 16

CDR3 protein: CASSLISAQGQETQYF
CDR3 DNA: TGTGCCAGCAGCTTGATCTCCGCGCAGGGGCAAGAGACCCAGTACTTC
V gene: TRBV5-6
clone size: many
J gene: TRBJ2-5
D gene: .
CDR3 length: 16

CDR3 protein: CASHREYNSPLHF
CDR3 DNA: TGTGCCAGCCACAGGGAATATAATTCACCCCTCCACTTT
V gene: TRBV2
clone size: many
J gene: TRBJ1-6
D gene: .
CDR3 length: 13

CDR3 protein: CASSIDHQNTEAFF
CDR3 DNA: TGTGCCAGTAGTATAGACCACCAGAACACTGAAGCTTTCTTT
V gene: TRBV19
clone size: many
J gene: TRBJ1-1
D gene: .
CDR3 length: 14

CDR3 protein: CASRGTGVFGETQYF
CDR3 DNA: TGCGCCAGCAGGGGGACAGGGGTTTTCGGAGAGACCCAGTACTTC
V gene: TRBV5-1
clone size: many
J gene: TRBJ2-5
D gene: TRBD1
CDR3 length: 15

CDR3 protein: CASSWGVYNSEAFF
CDR3 DNA: TGCGCCAGCAGCTGGGGGGTCTATAACTCTGAAGCTTTCTTT
V gene: TRBV5-1
clone size: many
J gene: TRBJ1-1
D gene: .
CDR3 length: 14

CDR3 protein: CASGQGQYIQYF
CDR3 DNA: TGTGCCAGCGGACAGGGTCAATACATTCAGTACTTC
V gene: TRBV28
clone size: many
J gene: TRBJ2-4
D gene: TRBD1
CDR3 length: 12

CDR3 protein: CASSLTSLSYEQYF
CDR3 DNA: TGTGCCAGCAGCTTGACCTCCCTATCCTACGAGCAGTACTTC
V gene: TRBV5-6
clone size: many
J gene: TRBJ2-7
D gene: .
CDR3 length: 14

CDR3 protein: CSAMDRAFDNEQFF
CDR3 DNA: TGCAGTGCTATGGACAGGGCCTTCGACAATGAGCAGTTCTTC
V gene: TRBV20-1
clone size: many
J gene: TRBJ2-1
D gene: TRBD1
CDR3 length: 14

CDR3 protein: CASLTGTPNTGELFF
CDR3 DNA: TGTGCCAGCCTAACCGGGACACCCAACACCGGGGAGCTGTTTTTT
V gene: TRBV6-2/TRBV6-3
clone size: many
J gene: TRBJ2-2
D gene: .
CDR3 length: 15

CDR3 protein: CASRKFVAGKETQYF
CDR3 DNA: TGCGCCAGCAGGAAGTTCGTAGCGGGGAAAGAGACCCAGTACTTC
V gene: TRBV10-2
clone size: many
J gene: TRBJ2-5
D gene: TRBD2
CDR3 length: 15

CDR3 protein: CAISPGTADNEQFF
CDR3 DNA: TGTGCCATCAGTCCCGGGACGGCCGACAATGAGCAGTTCTTC
V gene: TRBV10-3
clone size: many
J gene: TRBJ2-1
D gene: .
CDR3 length: 14

CDR3 protein: CASSGWSGLANYGYTF
CDR3 DNA: TGTGCCAGCAGCGGATGGTCCGGACTAGCTAACTATGGCTACACCTTC
V gene: TRBV7-2
clone size: many
J gene: TRBJ1-2
D gene: .
CDR3 length: 16

CDR3 protein: CASSERAVNTEAFF
CDR3 DNA: TGTGCCAGCAGTGAACGCGCAGTGAACACTGAAGCTTTCTTT
V gene: TRBV2
clone size: many
J gene: TRBJ1-1
D gene: .
CDR3 length: 14

CDR3 protein: CSAGRLNTQETQYF
CDR3 DNA: TGCAGTGCTGGACGATTAAATACCCAAGAGACCCAGTACTTC
V gene: TRBV20-1
clone size: many
J gene: TRBJ2-5
D gene: .
CDR3 length: 14